Sequencing of this TCR beta chain was carried out in a study of cytomegalovirus exposure and HLA in healthy donors. The study, taken as a whole, reports: A later analysis associated 15,000 to 20,000 TCR beta sequences with HLA alleles at a 0.05 false discovery rate.

The study ran its PCR with 60 Vbeta and 13 Jbeta primers. Sequencing used immunoSEQ multiplex PCR; TCRdb keeps in-frame clones, though not all of them. The repertoire has 100,000 or so clones, about four fifths of them found once; the top ten carry 1.3%. As concerns this clone: Its antigen is as yet unknown.

CDR1 is MNHNS, CDR2 SASEGT, per germline. This CDR3 comprises 14 residues. V was trimmed by 7 bases and J by 0 bases, leaving 10 bases between them. The TCR was taken from a man aged 40-55 years in good health and CMV-seronegative. The chain recombines TRBV6-1 with TRBJ2-4; D is uncertain. The sequenced material came from PBMCs. The CDR3 protein is CASTVGLAKNIQYF. DNA of the CDR3: TGTGCCAGCACCGTGGGCCTAGCCAAAAACATTCAGTACTTC.